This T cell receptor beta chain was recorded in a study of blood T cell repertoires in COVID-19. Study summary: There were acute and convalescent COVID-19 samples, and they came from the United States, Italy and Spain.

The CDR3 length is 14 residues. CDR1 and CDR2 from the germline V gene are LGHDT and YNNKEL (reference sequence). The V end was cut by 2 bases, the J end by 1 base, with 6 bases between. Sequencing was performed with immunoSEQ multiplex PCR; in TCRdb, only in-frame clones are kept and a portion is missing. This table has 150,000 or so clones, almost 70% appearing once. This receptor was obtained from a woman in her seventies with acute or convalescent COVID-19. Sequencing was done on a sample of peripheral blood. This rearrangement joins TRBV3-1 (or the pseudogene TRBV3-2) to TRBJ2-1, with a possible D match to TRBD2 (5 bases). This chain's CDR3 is CASSQRGSYNEQFF. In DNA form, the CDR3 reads TGTGCCAGCAGCCAAAGAGGGTCCTACAATGAGCAGTTCTTC.